This is a list of T cell receptor beta chains from one sample in a study of blood T cell repertoires in COVID-19. Clones were sequenced by immunoSEQ multiplex PCR, and TCRdb holds only the in-frame ones, with some missing. Of a few hundred thousand clones listed, around 80% are singletons. The sequenced material came from peripheral blood. The source is a man aged 45 to 65 with active or convalescent COVID-19. The CDR3 runs from the conserved cysteine through the conserved F or W. D genes are given only for firm matches. For some rows the clone size is stated as once, few or many, or as a class when expanded; others skip it.

size: NA; J: TRBJ2-3; D: NA; V: TRBV6-1; DNA: TGTGCCAGCAGTGAATACCCTACTACTTTCACAGATACGCAGTATTTT; CDR3: CASSEYPTTFTDTQYF
size: NA; J: TRBJ1-3; D: NA; V: TRBV18; DNA: TGTGCCAGCTCACCGGCTGGGGGCACTGGAAACACCATATATTTT; CDR3: CASSPAGGTGNTIYF
size: NA; J: TRBJ1-1; D: NA; V: TRBV2; DNA: TGTGCCAGCACCCGGACACTCATGAACACTGAAGCTTTCTTT; CDR3: CASTRTLMNTEAFF
size: NA; J: TRBJ1-5; D: NA; V: TRBV7-3; DNA: TGTGCCAGCAGCTTTGACCGGGATCAGCCCCAGCATTTT; CDR3: CASSFDRDQPQHF
size: NA; J: TRBJ1-1; D: TRBD1; V: TRBV4-2; DNA: TGTGCCAGCAGCCAGGCAGGGGGCTGGAACACTGAAGCTTTCTTT; CDR3: CASSQAGGWNTEAFF
size: NA; J: TRBJ2-7; D: TRBD1; V: TRBV27; DNA: TGTGCCAGCAGTTTAGGGACAGCCTACGAGCAGTACTTC; CDR3: CASSLGTAYEQYF
size: NA; J: TRBJ2-3; D: TRBD1; V: TRBV2; DNA: TGTGCCAGCAGTCCCGGACAGGTTAGCACAGATACGCAGTATTTT; CDR3: CASSPGQVSTDTQYF
size: NA; J: TRBJ2-5; D: TRBD2; V: TRBV5-1; DNA: TGCGCCAGCAGCTTTGGACTAGCGGGACAAGAGACCCAGTACTTC; CDR3: CASSFGLAGQETQYF
size: NA; J: TRBJ1-5; D: TRBD1; V: TRBV23-1; DNA: TGCGCCAGCAGTCTCGCGACAGGGGGCGGCCATAAGGGAAATCAGCCCCAGCATTTT; CDR3: CASSLATGGGHKGNQPQHF
size: NA; J: TRBJ2-7; D: TRBD2; V: TRBV7-3; DNA: TGTGCCAGCAGCTTAGGGGCTAGCGGCTACGAGCAGTACTTC; CDR3: CASSLGASGYEQYF
size: NA; J: TRBJ1-1; D: NA; V: TRBV28; DNA: TGTGCCAGCAGTGAGGAGAGCGCAATGAACACTGAAGCTTTCTTT; CDR3: CASSEESAMNTEAFF
size: NA; J: TRBJ1-1; D: NA; V: TRBV2; DNA: TGTGCCAGCAGTGGGGGCGGGAACACTGAAGCTTTCTTT; CDR3: CASSGGGNTEAFF
size: NA; J: TRBJ1-5; D: NA; V: TRBV3-1/TRBV3-2; DNA: TGTGCCAGCAGCCACGGATTCGGAGCCCAGCATTTT; CDR3: CASSHGFGAQHF
size: few; J: TRBJ1-6; D: NA; V: TRBV2; DNA: TGTGCCAGCAGTGATGAGAGCTCCTATAATTCACCCCTCCACTTT; CDR3: CASSDESSYNSPLHF
size: NA; J: TRBJ2-1; D: TRBD2; V: TRBV7-7; DNA: TGTGCCAGCAGCCCTAGGGGTAGCGGGAGAAGGAATGAGCAGTTCTTC; CDR3: CASSPRGSGRRNEQFF
size: once; J: TRBJ1-2; D: NA; V: TRBV28; DNA: TGTGCCAGCCGAGCGAGGGATGGCTACACCTTC; CDR3: CASRARDGYTF
size: few; J: TRBJ2-6; D: NA; V: TRBV4-2; DNA: TGTGCCAGCAGCCAAGAACCTTTTATTAGCTCTGGGGCCAACGTCCTGACTTTC; CDR3: CASSQEPFISSGANVLTF
size: NA; J: TRBJ2-3; D: TRBD2; V: TRBV7-2; DNA: TGTGCCAGCAGCTTGACTAGCGGGGTCTGGGATACGCAGTATTTT; CDR3: CASSLTSGVWDTQYF
size: once; J: TRBJ2-1; D: TRBD2; V: TRBV3-1/TRBV3-2; DNA: TGTGCCAGCAGAACACTAGCGGGAGGATACAATGAGCAGTTCTTC; CDR3: CASRTLAGGYNEQFF
size: NA; J: TRBJ2-5; D: TRBD2; V: TRBV4-3; DNA: TGCGCCAGCAGCCAAGTGGTAGCGGGGGAAGAGACCCAGTACTTC; CDR3: CASSQVVAGEETQYF
size: NA; J: TRBJ2-5; D: TRBD2; V: TRBV18; DNA: TGTGCCAGCTCACCACGCCAAGCGGGGGGACAAGAGACCCAGTACTTC; CDR3: CASSPRQAGGQETQYF
size: NA; J: TRBJ2-1; D: TRBD2; V: TRBV5-1; DNA: TGCGCCAGCAGCTTTACCGGGACTAGTGCCTACAATGAGCAGTTCTTC; CDR3: CASSFTGTSAYNEQFF
size: once; J: TRBJ2-3; D: TRBD2; V: TRBV9; DNA: TGTGCCAGCAGCACTGGGACTAGCGGGGGTGATACGCAGTATTTT; CDR3: CASSTGTSGGDTQYF
size: once; J: TRBJ1-2; D: NA; V: TRBV29-1; DNA: TGCAGCGTTGAAAAGGGAGGGGGCTATGGCTACACCTTC; CDR3: CSVEKGGGYGYTF